One and the same sample provided the 29 T cell receptor beta chains below, sequenced in a study of blood T cell repertoires in COVID-19. Assay used: immunoSEQ multiplex PCR; TCRdb lists only in-frame clones, some missing. The table includes 84,000 or so clones, 75% to 90% detected once. The sample was peripheral blood. The receptors shown here come from a middle-aged woman with active or convalescent COVID-19.

This clone was seen just once. The rearrangement links TRBV10-3 to TRBJ2-5, with D possibly being TRBD1 (5 bases). The CDR3 has 12 amino acids. Trimming stripped 6 bases from V and 7 bases from J, with 12 bases between. CDR1 ENHRY and CDR2 SYGVKD come from the germline V gene. The CDR3, as DNA: TGTGCCATCAGCTCGGGCCAGGGGACCCAGTACTTC. Its protein product is CAISSGQGTQYF.

This chain links TRBV19 with TRBJ1-5, with a tentative D call TRBD1 (5 bases). The CDR3 is made up of 18 amino acids. The ends were cut back, 10 bases at V and 2 bases at J, with 27 bases in the middle. Per germline, CDR1 LNHDA and CDR2 SQIVND (reference sequence). The CDR3, as DNA: TGTGCCACCCTAAACACGGGGGGGGTTGACTGGGGCAATCAGCCCCAGCATTTT. This gives the protein CATLNTGGVDWGNQPQHF.

The rearrangement joins TRBV5-1 to TRBJ1-1; the match to TRBD1 covers 9 bases. This CDR3 has 16 amino acids. The germline V gene encodes CDR1 SGHRS and CDR2 YFSETQ. V was clipped by 8 bases and J by 3 bases; unmatched bases: 14. The CDR3 reads CASLTGGAGQDTEAFF. The CDR3 bases are TGCGCCAGTCTTACAGGGGGCGCGGGTCAGGACACTGAAGCTTTCTTT. The whole variable domain, remainder taken from reference TRBV5-1 and TRBJ1-1, is KAGVTQTPRYLIKTRGQQVTLSCSPISGHRSVSWYQQTPGQGLQFLFEYFSETQRNKGNFPGRFSGRQFSNSRSEMNVSTLELGDSALYLCASLTGGAGQDTEAFFGQGTRLTVV.

CDR3 region: CASSPTGGTEAFF. As DNA, the CDR3 is TGTGCCAGCAGCCCAACAGGGGGCACTGAAGCTTTCTTT. The V call is TRBV7-9, the J call TRBJ1-1, with TRBD1 matching over 8 bases. The germline V gene encodes CDR1 SEHNR and CDR2 FQNEAQ (reference sequence). V was clipped by 5 bases and J by 4 bases; unmatched bases: 3. CDR3 length equals 13 residues.

The chain carries TRBV7-2 and TRBJ2-1; D is unresolved. With 0 bases removed from V and 0 bases from J, the gap between germline ends came to 9 bases. This CDR3 contains 16 residues. Per the germline V gene, CDR1 is SGHTA and CDR2 is FQGNSA. CDR3 sequence (DNA): TGTGCCAGCAGCTTAGCGCTACAGAGCTCCTACAATGAGCAGTTCTTC. Amino acid sequence: CASSLALQSSYNEQFF.

This chain connects TRBV24-1 to TRBJ2-2; D is unclear. Between the trimmed V and J ends, which lost 0 bases and 0 bases, there was a span of 16 bases. This CDR3 region has 19 residues. CDR1 and CDR2 (germline): KGHDR, SFDVKD. This chain's CDR3 is CATSDLPQVLYTNTGELFF. Here the CDR3 DNA reads TGTGCCACCAGTGATTTGCCCCAGGTCCTTTATACGAACACCGGGGAGCTGTTTTTT.

This rearrangement joins TRBV9 to TRBJ1-1; weak D call: TRBD1 (5 bases). Deletions cut 2 bases from V and 0 bases from J, with 8 bases between. Germline values: CDR1 SGDLS, CDR2 YYNGEE. This CDR3 is 14 amino acids long. CDR3 region: CASSVAGMNTEAFF. The CDR3 nucleotides are TGTGCCAGCAGCGTGGCAGGGATGAACACTGAAGCTTTCTTT.

This clone has just a few counts. The chain recombines TRBV19 with TRBJ2-1, with D possibly being TRBD2 (5 bases). The CDR3 has 17 residues. V was cut by 0 bases and J by 0 bases, with 12 bases left in between. Germline lookup yields CDR1 LNHDA and CDR2 SQIVND (reference sequence). The DNA of the CDR3 is TGTGCCAGTAGTATAGATGCTAGCTGGGGCTCCTACAATGAGCAGTTCTTC. Amino acid sequence: CASSIDASWGSYNEQFF. The entire variable domain, with the rest obtained from reference TRBV19 and TRBJ2-1, is as follows: DGGITQSPKYLFRKEGQNVTLSCEQNLNHDAMYWYRQDPGQGLRLIYYSQIVNDFQKGDIAEGYSVSREKKESFPLTVTSAQKNPTAFYLCASSIDASWGSYNEQFFGPGTRLTVL.

The rearrangement joins TRBV19 to TRBJ2-3; maybe TRBD1 (5 bases). This CDR3 spans 15 amino acids. V was clipped by 1 base and J by 1 base, with 9 bases between them. Looked up from germline, CDR1 is LNHDA and CDR2 is SQIVND (reference sequence). CDR3 region: CASSIVKGGTDTQYF. The CDR3 bases are TGTGCCAGTAGTATAGTTAAAGGGGGCACAGATACGCAGTATTTT.

V gene TRBV5-5 combines with J gene TRBJ1-3, with TRBD1 as a possible D gene (6 bases). The CDR3 length is 16 residues. Germline V gene lookup returns CDR1 SGHKS and CDR2 YYEKEE (reference sequence). V lost 4 bases to trimming and J lost 0 bases, with 14 bases between them. The CDR3 loop is CASSLDRPTSGNTIYF. In DNA, the CDR3 is TGTGCCAGCAGCCTCGACAGGCCGACCTCTGGAAACACCATATATTTT.

The rearrangement links TRBV12-1 to TRBJ1-2; TRBD1, the table's D call, was not compared with the DNA. TRBV12-1 is listed as a pseudogene. The CDR3 spans 18 residues. Written as DNA, the CDR3 is TGTGCCAGCAGCTTTCGCGAACCGGCAGGTGCTTTTAACTATGGCTACACCTTC. The encoded protein is CASSFREPAGAFNYGYTF.

This rearrangement joins TRBV5-1 to TRBJ1-2; tentatively, D is TRBD1 (5 bases). The CDR3 extends over 13 amino acids. V was cut by 4 bases and J by 5 bases, with 12 bases left in between. From germline, CDR1 is SGHRS and CDR2 YFSETQ. The CDR3 coding sequence is TGCGCCAGCAGCCTCCAGGGAGGGTATGGCTACACCTTC. This sequence encodes CASSLQGGYGYTF.

This clone appeared once. The chain combines TRBV5-1 with TRBJ2-1; no clear D. The CDR3 consists of 12 residues. V lost 0 bases to trimming and J lost 10 bases, with 8 bases between them. Germline V gives CDR1 SGHRS, CDR2 YFSETQ. CDR3 region: CASSLVGAEQFF. In DNA form, the CDR3 reads TGCGCCAGCAGCTTGGTTGGAGCGGAGCAGTTCTTC.

The chain uses TRBV5-3 and TRBJ2-7, with 7 bases fitting TRBD2. TRBV5-3 is given ORF status, its function remaining uncertain. This CDR3 contains 17 residues. V lost 0 bases to trimming and J lost 1 base; unmatched junction nucleotides: 10. As DNA, the CDR3 is TGTGCCAGAAGCTTGGGGGCTGAAGCGGGATTTTCCTACGAGCAGTACTTC. This codes for CARSLGAEAGFSYEQYF.

The V and J genes are TRBV25-1 and TRBJ2-7; TRBD1 agrees at 7 bases. Per germline, CDR1 MGHDK and CDR2 SYGVNS. This CDR3 region has 14 residues. Losses at the gene ends were 6 bases for V and 0 bases for J; bases not matched to a gene: 5. CDR3 nucleotides: TGTGCCAGCAGAGCCGGGACAGCCTCCTACGAGCAGTACTTC. Protein: CASRAGTASYEQYF.

V and J are TRBV10-3 and TRBJ2-1, with TRBD2 identical over 11 bases. Germline CDR1 reads ENHRY; CDR2 reads SYGVKD. Unmatched junction bases numbered 6, after V lost 11 bases and J lost 3 bases. There are 14 residues in the CDR3. CDR3 loop: CAVLAGANYNEQFF. The CDR3 DNA reads TGTGCCGTACTAGCGGGGGCAAACTACAATGAGCAGTTCTTC.

This clone turned up a few times. The J gene is TRBJ2-5, the V gene TRBV9; D unresolved. Germline CDR1 SGDLS, CDR2 YYNGEE. CDR3 length: 12 amino acids. The germline V and J ends were trimmed by 3 bases and 5 bases, with 8 bases remaining between them. The CDR3: CASSAYGETQYF. DNA for the CDR3: TGTGCCAGCAGCGCATACGGGGAGACCCAGTACTTC.

The chain couples TRBV7-3 to TRBJ1-2; 10 bases line up with TRBD1. V lost 0 bases to trimming and J lost 8 bases; unmatched junction nucleotides: 6. Germline assignment: CDR1 SGHTA and CDR2 FQGTGA. This CDR3 has 15 amino acids. CDR3 region: CASSLTGTGEGGYTF. DNA for the CDR3: TGTGCCAGCAGCTTAACTGGGACAGGGGAAGGCGGCTACACCTTC.

This sequence joins TRBV7-9 and TRBJ1-2; D ambiguous. This CDR3 is 11 amino acids long. Per the germline V gene, CDR1 is SEHNR and CDR2 is FQNEAQ (reference sequence). V lost 3 bases and J lost 9, with 8 bases in between. The DNA of the CDR3 is TGTGCCAGCAGCTTGGGAGTCAGCTACACCTTC. This sequence encodes CASSLGVSYTF.

The chain couples TRBV12-3 or TRBV12-4 to TRBJ1-1, with TRBD1 matching over 11 bases. V dropped 1 base and J dropped 11; count of bases not matched to a gene: 3. This CDR3 contains 13 residues. The CDR3 nucleotides are TGTGCCAGCAGTTTAGGGACAGGGGGCTTGGCTTTCTTT. Its translation is CASSLGTGGLAFF.

The genes are TRBV4-2 and TRBJ1-5; 10 bases are a match to TRBD1. Germline V gene data show CDR1 as LGHNA and CDR2 as YNFKEQ. V shed 0 bases, J shed 6 bases, and the junction held 11 bases outside the gene matches. The CDR3 sequence is 18 residues long. This CDR3 is CASSQDRGGDRGSQPQHF. The CDR3, as DNA: TGTGCCAGCAGCCAAGATCGGGGTGGGGACAGGGGATCTCAGCCCCAGCATTTT.

J is TRBJ2-7 and V is TRBV7-3, with D possibly matching TRBD2 (5 bases). The CDR3 has 15 residues. CDR1 SGHTA and CDR2 FQGTGA come from the germline V gene. V was shortened by 1 base and J by 3 bases, with 13 bases between the two germline ends. The CDR3 loop is CASSLSGGTIYEQYF. In DNA form, the CDR3 reads TGTGCCAGCAGCTTAAGCGGAGGCACGATCTACGAGCAGTACTTC.

The rearrangement joins TRBV7-9 to TRBJ2-3, with 11 positions matching TRBD2. Germline V gene lookup returns CDR1 SEHNR and CDR2 FQNEAQ (reference sequence). This CDR3 is built from 17 residues. V lost 5 bases to trimming and J lost 4 bases; unmatched junction nucleotides: 11. The DNA for the CDR3 is TGTGCCAGCAGCCCTCGGACGGATAGCGGGAGGGCAGATACGCAGTATTTT. Translated: CASSPRTDSGRADTQYF.

V usage is TRBV27 and J usage is TRBJ1-2; possibly TRBD1 for D (6 bases). V was trimmed by 4 bases and J by 4 bases, leaving 19 bases between them. The CDR3 covers 16 residues. CDR1 MNHEY and CDR2 SMNVEV come from the germline V gene (reference sequence). The CDR3 nucleotides read TGTGCCAGCAGTTCCCTCCGGGACAAAGAAACCTATGGCTACACCTTC. Translated, it gives CASSSLRDKETYGYTF.

The chain joins TRBV27 to TRBJ1-6; TRBD1 is a possible D gene (6 bases). V lost 5 bases and J 7 bases, leaving 9 bases between the germline ends. This CDR3 has 13 residues. The germline V gene has CDR1 MNHEY and CDR2 SMNVEV (reference sequence). CDR3 loop: CASSQGWNSPLHF. The CDR3 bases are TGTGCCAGCAGTCAGGGGTGGAATTCACCCCTCCACTTT.

V and J are TRBV5-6 and TRBJ2-2; D not certain. The CDR3 covers 12 residues. Germline CDR1 and CDR2: SGHDT and YYEEEE. The V end was cut by 1 base, the J end by 10 bases, with 8 bases between. The CDR3 here is CASSLSVEELFF. The CDR3 DNA sequence: TGTGCCAGCAGCTTGTCGGTCGAGGAGCTGTTTTTT.

This chain uses TRBV5-1 with TRBJ2-5, with 8 bases matching TRBD2. There are 15 residues in the CDR3. Looked up from germline, CDR1 is SGHRS and CDR2 is YFSETQ. V lost 0 bases and J lost 5; bases outside the gene matches: 6. The CDR3, as DNA: TGCGCCAGCAGCTTGGCGGGAGGGCAAAGGGAGACCCAGTACTTC. It codes for CASSLAGGQRETQYF.

The chain combines TRBV7-9 with TRBJ2-1; 9 bases agree with TRBD1. The CDR3 contains 15 residues. V trimming: 5 bases; J trimming: 8 bases; junction bases outside the gene matches: 10. CDR1 is SEHNR, CDR2 FQNEAQ, per germline (reference sequence). CDR3: CASSGGTGLGDEQFF. CDR3 DNA: TGTGCCAGCAGCGGTGGGACAGGGCTGGGGGATGAGCAGTTCTTC. The whole variable domain, remainder taken from reference TRBV7-9 and TRBJ2-1, is DTGVSQNPRHKITKRGQNVTFRCDPISEHNRLYWYRQTLGQGPEFLTYFQNEAQLEKSRLLSDRFSAERPKGSFSTLEIQRTEQGDSAMYLCASSGGTGLGDEQFFGPGTRLTVL.

The chain links TRBV15 to TRBJ1-5; tentative D call: TRBD1 (5 bases). Germline CDR1 LNHNV, CDR2 YYDKDF (reference sequence). V was pared by 3 bases and J by 6 bases, with 12 bases between. This CDR3 contains 14 residues. The CDR3 nucleotides read TGTGCCACCAGCAGCCGCCAGGGAGGTCAGCCCCAGCATTTT. Protein: CATSSRQGGQPQHF.